Reported below is one T cell receptor (beta chain). This sample was taken from a study of blood T cell repertoires in COVID-19. Trimming removed 4 bases at V and 6 bases at J, with 20 bases between. CDR1 is SGHNT, CDR2 YYREEE, per germline (reference sequence). This CDR3 has 15 residues. Original data processing: Amplifying reference gene primers gave estimates of nucleated cell counts. Some clones are missing from TCRdb's copy, which holds only in-frame ones; the method was immunoSEQ multiplex PCR. V and J calls plus clone size are reproduced from that table; the DNA served to infer D and trimming. This repertoire shows roughly 91,000 clones, more than 65% found once; its top ten account for 10% to 12%.

This sequence joins TRBV5-4 and TRBJ2-7, with a tentative D call TRBD2 (6 bases). Source material: peripheral blood. The sequence was collected from a man between 65 and 79 years old with acute or convalescent COVID-19. The chain's CDR3 is CASSPRDSRGIEQYF. The CDR3 nucleotides read TGTGCCAGCAGCCCACGGGACTCTCGAGGGATCGAGCAGTACTTC. Looking up the rest from reference TRBV5-4 and TRBJ2-7 gives the full variable domain: ETGVTQSPTHLIKTRGQQVTLRCSSQSGHNTVSWYQQALGQGPQFIFQYYREEENGRGNFPPRFSGLQFPNYSSELNVNALELDDSALYLCASSPRDSRGIEQYFGPGTRLTVT.